Here is one T cell receptor (beta chain) with its context. Its antigen is unknown. This sample was included in a study of T cell responses to AZD1222 COVID-19 vaccine. Method: immunoSEQ multiplex PCR; TCRdb's copy keeps in-frame clones and lacks some. This table holds some 100,000 clones, about 86% found once. Findings of the study overall: Most donors were white British, females outnumbered males, and clonal diversity was possibly underestimated. In all cases, repertoires were sampled only after the peak T cell response.

CDR1 is MDHEN and CDR2 is SYDVKM in the germline V gene. The V gene end was trimmed by 3 bases and the J gene end by 3 bases; junction bases not matched to a gene: 6. The CDR3 totals 15 residues. The specimen was peripheral blood, collected on day 0 of AZD1222 vaccination. The TCR comes from an adult in good health. The chain has TRBV28 and TRBJ1-1; TRBD1 aligns across 8 bases. The CDR3 region is CASSLGTGGDTEAFF. The CDR3 nucleotides are TGTGCCAGCAGTTTGGGAACAGGGGGGGACACTGAAGCTTTCTTT.